This T cell receptor (beta chain) was sequenced for a study of T cells in Graves' hyperthyroidism and ophthalmopathy. General observations from the study: With a median lead of approximately 6.4 months before onset, the model predicted ophthalmopathy. Most thyroid clonotypes with frequency above 0.001 were detected in blood.

Fresh peripheral blood, roughly 9.8 ml of it, supplied the PBMCs. Per the germline V gene, CDR1 is LGHDT and CDR2 is YNNKEL (reference sequence). This CDR3 is 13 amino acids long. V was pared by 4 bases and J by 0 bases, with 4 bases between. This clonotype showed up many times. The antigen is not known. TCR beta CDR3 region amplification was performed from RNA transcripts. A first-round RT-PCR of the TCR CDR3 used the HTBI primer set. TCRdb reprocessed the multiplex PCR reads via MiXCR and lists one record per CDR3 protein. The table lists about 290,000 distinct CDR3 sequences, roughly 15% of them singletons.

Sample: blood. This TCR was recovered from a man in his thirties or forties with Graves' hyperthyroidism. The V and J genes are TRBV3-1 and TRBJ2-4; no clear D. The CDR3 DNA sequence: TGTGCCAGCAGCCCAGCAGCCAAAAACATTCAGTACTTC. Residues: CASSPAAKNIQYF.